This TCR beta chain is drawn from a study of CD8 T cells in ankylosing spondylitis. Ten or more counts support this clonotype. The CDR3 loop spans 14 amino acids. Scientists made TCR beta libraries using quantitative 5'-RACE with molecular barcodes. TCRdb itself ran the 5' RACE reads through MiXCR, one entry per CDR3 protein. The data show approximately 250,000 distinct CDR3 sequences, roughly 10% seen once. The V gene is TRBV21-1, the J gene TRBJ2-3; TRBD2 reflects the table's D call only, with no check against the DNA. TRBV21-1 is a pseudogene. The source material was blood, either unsorted or a sorted T cell fraction (not recorded which). This receptor was identified in a male donor with ankylosing spondylitis or in good health (not recorded which). This CDR3 reads CASSLVVGTDTQYF. Written as DNA, the CDR3 is TGTGCCAGCAGTCTAGTAGTCGGCACAGATACGCAGTATTTT.